This passage covers 27 T cell receptor beta chains from one sample sequenced in a study of beta chain features in type 1 diabetes (dated by TCRdb to between 2018 and 2020). Library preparation used the immunoSEQ multiplex PCR assay. All of the isolated RNA was reverse transcribed with the High Capacity cDNA Reverse Transcription Kit, so expressed TCRB transcripts were sequenced. Imported from immuneACCESS, the table was reduced by TCRdb to in-frame sequences with V and J called. These copies leave out some clones; in studies compared against another copy, an unresolved V gene accounts for under half, and the cause of the remainder is not known. This sample is represented by about 240,000 clones; roughly 13% of them were singletons. The ten largest account for around 0.019% of the sample. The paper's findings and limits, for the study overall: In all four CD4+ subsets, TCRB CDR3 length was moderately but significantly shorter in type 1 diabetes patients.

No antigens are known for them. Sequenced material: naive CD4+ T cells from blood. The sample's cell subset or site label is to be understood as: true naive CD4+ T cells. The receptors derive from a young man with type 1 diabetes.

The sample holds a few counts of this clone. J is TRBJ1-5 and V is TRBV21-1; the D segment call TRBD1 is taken from the table without a DNA check. TRBV21-1 is a known pseudogene. The CDR3 loop spans 16 amino acids. CDR3 in amino acids: CASSESWDRDNQPQHF. DNA of the CDR3: TGTGCCAGCAGCGAATCCTGGGACAGGGACAATCAGCCCCAGCATTTT.

This chain connects TRBV2 to TRBJ2-7, with 9 bases that match TRBD1. After removal of 11 bases from V and 7 bases from J, the junction contained 15 bases not matched to a gene. This CDR3 has 14 residues. The V gene's germline CDR1 is SNHLY and CDR2 FYNNEI. The CDR3: CAGNSGTGFGEQYF. Written as DNA, the CDR3 is TGTGCCGGTAATTCCGGGACAGGGTTTGGGGAGCAGTACTTC. Combining the CDR3 with reference TRBV2 and TRBJ2-7 gives the whole variable domain EPEVTQTPSHQVTQMGQEVILRCVPISNHLYFYWYRQILGQKVEFLVSFYNNEISEKSEIFDDQFSVERPDGSNFTLKIRSTKLEDSAMYFCAGNSGTGFGEQYFGPGTRLTVT.

The rearrangement joins TRBV25-1 to TRBJ1-2, with 9 bases lining up with TRBD1. This CDR3 has 15 amino acids. V shed 8 bases and J 8 bases; nucleotides not matched to a gene: 15. Germline CDR1 and CDR2: MGHDK and SYGVNS. The CDR3 spells CASSPRDRDLAGYTF. The CDR3, as DNA: TGTGCCAGCTCCCCTCGGGACAGGGATTTAGCAGGCTACACCTTC.

The chain employs TRBV6-6 and TRBJ2-5; TRBD2 aligns across 9 bases. V dropped 2 bases and J dropped 1; count of bases not matched to a gene: 5. The CDR3 contains 16 residues. The germline gives CDR1 MNHNY, CDR2 SVGAGI (reference sequence). The CDR3, as DNA: TGTGCCAGCAGTTACACCGGGACTAGCAGCCAAGAGACCCAGTACTTC. Protein product: CASSYTGTSSQETQYF.

This clone appeared a few times. This rearrangement joins TRBV6-6 to TRBJ1-1; D is perhaps TRBD1 (5 bases). The CDR3 has 13 residues. Deletions cut 7 bases from V and 5 bases from J, with 14 bases between. CDR1 is MNHNY and CDR2 is SVGAGI in the germline V gene (reference sequence). This chain's CDR3 is CASTPDGGTEAFF. The CDR3 nucleotides read TGTGCCAGCACCCCTGACGGGGGAACTGAAGCTTTCTTT.

There are a few counts of this clone. This chain joins TRBV2 and TRBJ2-1; the match to TRBD1 covers 10 bases. The CDR3 runs 14 residues. V lost 7 bases to trimming and J lost 5 bases; unmatched junction nucleotides: 5. The germline CDR1 and CDR2 sequences are SNHLY and FYNNEI. The CDR3 DNA sequence: TGTGCCAGCACCCGACAGGGGGCACACAATGAGCAGTTCTTC. This encodes CASTRQGAHNEQFF.

J is TRBJ2-2 and V is TRBV5-6, with D possibly being TRBD1 (5 bases). This CDR3 is built from 16 residues. Germline-derived CDR1 and CDR2 are SGHDT and YYEEEE. Trimming pared 0 bases from V and 3 bases from J, leaving 12 bases between. The CDR3: CASSLVGESDTGELFF. DNA for the CDR3: TGTGCCAGCAGCTTGGTAGGGGAATCAGACACCGGGGAGCTGTTTTTT. Supplemented by reference TRBV5-6 and TRBJ2-2, the full variable domain reads DAGVTQSPTHLIKTRGQQVTLRCSPKSGHDTVSWYQQALGQGPQFIFQYYEEEERQRGNFPDRFSGHQFPNYSSELNVNALLLGDSALYLCASSLVGESDTGELFFGEGSRLTVL.

The V call is TRBV28, the J call TRBJ1-5; TRBD1 matches at 7 bases. The J segment lost 3 bases and the V segment lost 5 bases, leaving 7 bases of the junction unmatched. Germline CDR1 is MDHEN and CDR2 is SYDVKM. CDR3 size: 15 residues. As DNA, the CDR3 is TGTGCCAGCAGTCCTATCGACAGGGTCAATCAGCCCCAGCATTTT. The encoded protein is CASSPIDRVNQPQHF.

The chain joins TRBV27 to TRBJ2-2, with TRBD2 as a possible D gene (6 bases). V lost 6 bases to trimming and J lost 3 bases, with 14 bases between them. The CDR3 totals 15 residues. Germline V gene sequence: CDR1 MNHEY, CDR2 SMNVEV (reference sequence). The CDR3 loop is CASRTSERDTGELFF. CDR3 nucleotides: TGTGCCAGCAGGACTAGTGAGAGGGACACCGGGGAGCTGTTTTTT.

This clone was detected only a few times. J is TRBJ1-2 and V is TRBV30, with D unclear. The V gene lost 5 bases and the J gene lost 3 bases, with 10 bases spanning the gap. This CDR3 is built from 12 residues. The germline gives CDR1 GTSNPN, CDR2 SVGIG (reference sequence). CDR3 coding DNA: TGTGCCTGGGAGGACGGGGACTATGGCTACACCTTC. It encodes CAWEDGDYGYTF.

This clone was picked up a small number of times. This chain links TRBV18 with TRBJ1-1; D ambiguous. The V end lost 3 bases, the J end lost 0 bases, and 8 bases lay between the germline ends. CDR1 and CDR2 from the germline V gene are KGHSH and LQKENI. There are 14 residues in the CDR3. The CDR3 bases are TGTGCCAGCTCACCTAGCCACCTGAACACTGAAGCTTTCTTT. Protein product: CASSPSHLNTEAFF.

This clone was counted only a few times. The V call is TRBV19, the J call TRBJ1-3; D not resolved. CDR3 length: 13 amino acids. Germline CDR1 reads LNHDA; CDR2 reads SQIVND (reference sequence). The V gene lost 3 bases and the J gene lost 7 bases, with 10 bases spanning the gap. Here the CDR3 reads CASSMGAGNTIYF. CDR3 bases: TGTGCCAGTAGTATGGGAGCCGGGAACACCATATATTTT.

This chain connects TRBV29-1 to TRBJ1-1, with 8 nucleotides matching TRBD1. This CDR3 has 16 amino acids. V gave up 0 bases and J gave up 1 base; unmatched junction bases: 7. Germline CDR1 is SQVTM and CDR2 is ANQGSEA. The DNA for the CDR3 is TGCAGCGTTGAAGATCTGGGGACAGGTCAGAACACTGAAGCTTTCTTT. Translated, it gives CSVEDLGTGQNTEAFF.

CDR3 protein: CASSYSGGQREKLFF. CDR3 DNA: TGTGCCAGCAGCTATTCAGGGGGACAACGAGAAAAACTGTTTTTT. The chain combines TRBV7-9 with TRBJ1-4, with TRBD1 matching 7 bases. V gave up 4 bases and J gave up 8 bases; unmatched junction bases: 10. The CDR3 covers 15 residues. From germline, CDR1 is SEHNR and CDR2 FQNEAQ (reference sequence).

The chain joins TRBV4-1 to TRBJ1-5; D is possibly TRBD1 (5 bases). This CDR3 is built from 16 residues. V lost 0 bases, J lost 6 bases, and 15 bases lay in between. Germline V gives CDR1 MGHRA, CDR2 YSYEKL. Written as DNA, the CDR3 is TGCGCCAGCAGCCAAGATTTACAGGAGTTTTTTCAGCCCCAGCATTTT. Translating gives CASSQDLQEFFQPQHF.

The chain joins TRBV11-2 to TRBJ2-1; 13 bases agree with TRBD2. Germline V lookup: CDR1 SGHAT, CDR2 FQNNGV. The CDR3 runs to 17 residues. The trim removed 5 bases at V and 6 bases at J, leaving 10 bases unmatched. This CDR3 is CASSPGTSGVGTNEQFF. The DNA for the CDR3 is TGTGCCAGCAGCCCGGGGACTAGCGGGGTCGGGACCAATGAGCAGTTCTTC.

J is TRBJ1-1 and V is TRBV6-5, with D maybe TRBD1 (5 bases). Per germline, CDR1 MNHEY and CDR2 SVGAGI. This CDR3 has 13 residues. Trimming pared 7 bases from V and 6 bases from J, leaving 15 bases between. As DNA, the CDR3 is TGTGCCAGCAAGGAGGGGTTCAACGCTGAAGCTTTCTTT. The encoded protein is CASKEGFNAEAFF.

This clone was counted only a few times. V is TRBV29-1 and J is TRBJ1-1; possible D gene TRBD1, 5 bases. This CDR3 is 13 amino acids long. With 6 bases removed from V and 1 base from J, the gap between germline ends came to 12 bases. In germline, CDR1 is SQVTM, CDR2 ANQGSEA. CDR3 in amino acids: CSVTAGGNTEAFF. The CDR3 region has the DNA TGCAGCGTGACCGCGGGGGGGAACACTGAAGCTTTCTTT.

This clone appeared a few times. V and J are TRBV5-4 and TRBJ2-7, with TRBD1 matching 9 bases. V trimming: 2 bases; J trimming: 5 bases; junction bases outside the gene matches: 11. Germline V gene lookup returns CDR1 SGHNT and CDR2 YYREEE (reference sequence). This CDR3 has 16 residues. CDR3: CASSFPLGQGDHEQYF. CDR3 bases: TGTGCCAGCAGCTTTCCTCTGGGACAGGGCGACCACGAGCAGTACTTC.

The CDR3 reads CSVDRTDRGYYEQYF. CDR3 DNA: TGCAGCGTTGACAGAACGGACAGGGGATACTACGAGCAGTACTTC. The V and J genes are TRBV29-1 and TRBJ2-5; TRBD1 matches 9 bases. The tail of the sequence fits TRBJ2-7 better, so the J call may be wrong. This CDR3 has 15 amino acids. Germline V CDR1 and CDR2: SQVTM, ANQGSEA.

This chain uses TRBV11-3 with TRBJ2-5; 10 nucleotides line up with TRBD2. This CDR3 is built from 16 residues. Germline V gene sequence: CDR1 SGHNT, CDR2 YENEEA. The V gene end was trimmed by 6 bases and the J gene end by 2 bases; junction bases not matched to a gene: 9. The CDR3 sequence: CASSPATSGYQETQYF. For the CDR3, the DNA is TGTGCCAGCAGTCCCGCGACTAGCGGGTATCAAGAGACCCAGTACTTC. The whole variable domain, remainder taken from reference TRBV11-3 and TRBJ2-5, is EAGVVQSPRYKIIEKKQPVAFWCNPISGHNTLYWYLQNLGQGPELLIRYENEEAVDDSQLPKDRFSAERLKGVDSTLKIQPAELGDSAVYLCASSPATSGYQETQYFGPGTRLLVL.

The chain combines TRBV4-1 with TRBJ1-2, with 9 nucleotides matching TRBD1. The germline V gene encodes CDR1 MGHRA and CDR2 YSYEKL. CDR3 length: 17 amino acids. V shed 3 bases, J shed 0 bases, and the junction held 8 bases outside the gene matches. CDR3: CASSHLRTGDANYGYTF. As DNA, the CDR3 is TGCGCCAGCAGCCATTTACGGACAGGGGATGCTAACTATGGCTACACCTTC.

This clone was detected a few times. The chain has TRBV11-2 and TRBJ2-7; D not certain. Trimming pared 7 bases from V and 3 bases from J, leaving 10 bases between. The CDR3 is made up of 12 amino acids. Germline CDR1 is SGHAT and CDR2 is FQNNGV. The CDR3 nucleotides are TGTGCCAGCACCCTAGGCGGCTACGAGCAGTACTTC. Its protein is CASTLGGYEQYF.

This sequence joins TRBV27 and TRBJ2-7; D ambiguous. The germline V gene encodes CDR1 MNHEY and CDR2 SMNVEV (reference sequence). The CDR3 has 13 amino acids. V was trimmed by 4 bases and J by 3 bases, leaving 10 bases between them. The CDR3 DNA reads TGTGCCAGCAGTTCCCCGCTTAGCTACGAGCAGTACTTC. Its protein product is CASSSPLSYEQYF.

The J gene is TRBJ2-5, the V gene TRBV4-1; 8 bases are shared with TRBD2. Per the germline V gene, CDR1 is MGHRA and CDR2 is YSYEKL. V lost 1 base and J lost 1; bases outside the gene matches: 5. The CDR3 contains 16 residues. DNA of the CDR3: TGCGCCAGCAGCCAAGTTGGCGGGGGGCCCCAAGAGACCCAGTACTTC. Encoded protein: CASSQVGGGPQETQYF.

This clone has just a few counts. The rearrangement joins TRBV5-1 to TRBJ2-7; tentatively, D is TRBD2 (6 bases). The length of the CDR3 is 14 residues. Germline assignment: CDR1 SGHRS and CDR2 YFSETQ. Trimming removed 3 bases from V and 5 bases from J, with 15 bases in between. DNA for the CDR3: TGCGCCAGCAGCTCGGGGGAGAAAGTCAACGAGCAGTACTTC. Amino acids: CASSSGEKVNEQYF.

This clone was found a few times. V and J are TRBV2 and TRBJ1-6, with D unclear. V lost 0 bases to trimming and J lost 7 bases, with 7 bases between them. The CDR3 covers 14 residues. CDR1 SNHLY and CDR2 FYNNEI come from the germline V gene. The DNA for the CDR3 is TGTGCCAGCAGTGAAGCGAGTCGGAATTCACCCCTCCACTTT. Protein sequence: CASSEASRNSPLHF.